A single sample gave rise to the 32 T cell receptor beta chains below, sequenced in a study of T cell repertoires in cytomegalovirus infection. TCRdb independently ran MiXCR on the reads; one entry per CDR3 protein. Among 250,000 to 300,000 distinct CDR3 sequences listed, roughly 26% were seen once. The sample comprised PBMCs. These receptors were collected from a human donor in good health (CMV status not recorded). Some clones in this sample may be carry-over from other donors' samples.

This clonotype has at least ten counts. The J gene is TRBJ2-3, the V gene TRBV7-2, with no clear D. Germline V lookup: CDR1 SGHTA, CDR2 FQGNSA. This CDR3 has 12 amino acids. Between the trimmed V and J ends, which lost 6 bases and 6 bases, there was a span of 10 bases. The CDR3 loop is CASRRVSDTQYF. In DNA form, the CDR3 reads TGTGCCAGCAGGCGAGTATCGGATACGCAGTATTTT.

The rearrangement joins TRBV7-6 to TRBJ1-1, with D possibly TRBD1 on 5 matching bases. Looked up from germline, CDR1 is SGHVS and CDR2 is FNYEAQ. This CDR3 region has 14 residues. V was cut by 5 bases and J by 3 bases, with 13 bases left in between. The CDR3 loop reads CASSAGGGDTEAFF. CDR3 nucleotides: TGTGCCAGCAGCGCCGGGGGTGGAGACACTGAAGCTTTCTTT.

CDR3 in amino acids: CAISDLGLAGPSGEQFF. For the CDR3, the DNA is TGTGCCATCAGTGACCTTGGACTAGCGGGACCTTCTGGGGAGCAGTTCTTC. The V and J genes are TRBV10-3 and TRBJ2-1; the match to TRBD2 covers 12 bases. Per germline, CDR1 ENHRY and CDR2 SYGVKD. The CDR3 is 17 residues long. V lost 3 bases to trimming and J lost 10 bases; unmatched junction nucleotides: 13.

The chain uses TRBV19 and TRBJ2-2; D possibly corresponds to TRBD1 (5 bases). Between the trimmed V and J ends, which lost 7 bases and 3 bases, there was a span of 9 bases. CDR3 length: 13 residues. CDR1 and CDR2 (germline): LNHDA, SQIVND (reference sequence). The CDR3 here is CASTKGDTGELFF. CDR3 DNA: TGTGCCAGTACCAAAGGGGACACCGGGGAGCTGTTTTTT. Filled out from reference TRBV19 and TRBJ2-2, the complete variable domain reads DGGITQSPKYLFRKEGQNVTLSCEQNLNHDAMYWYRQDPGQGLRLIYYSQIVNDFQKGDIAEGYSVSREKKESFPLTVTSAQKNPTAFYLCASTKGDTGELFFGEGSRLTVL.

This clonotype was recorded a few times. The V gene is TRBV10-3, the J gene TRBJ2-3, with TRBD1 identical over 8 bases. Germline lookup yields CDR1 ENHRY and CDR2 SYGVKD. The length of the CDR3 is 15 residues. Germline trimming cut 6 bases from V and 1 base from J; bases unmatched to any gene: 6. CDR3 coding DNA: TGTGCCATCAGAGACAGGGGATCAGGCACAGATACGCAGTATTTT. Residues: CAIRDRGSGTDTQYF.

This clonotype was observed many times. The chain couples TRBV7-8 to TRBJ2-1; no firm D call. Germline values: CDR1 SGHVS, CDR2 FQNEAQ. Deletions cut 1 base from V and 7 bases from J, with 11 bases between. This CDR3 comprises 14 residues. CDR3 coding DNA: TGTGCCAGCAGCTTAGATTTATCCAAAAATGAGCAGTTCTTC. Translating gives CASSLDLSKNEQFF.

The table lists this clonotype with a few counts. The chain uses TRBV6-2 or TRBV6-3 and TRBJ1-2, with 7 positions matching TRBD1. CDR1 is MNHEY and CDR2 is SVGEGT in the germline V gene. J was trimmed by 4 bases and V by 5 bases; bases with no gene match: 4. The CDR3 contains 13 residues. Here the CDR3 reads CASSKDRRYGYTF. The CDR3 region has the DNA TGTGCCAGCAGTAAGGACAGGCGCTATGGCTACACCTTC.

V gene TRBV5-1 combines with J gene TRBJ1-1; possibly TRBD1 for D (5 bases). This CDR3 has 13 amino acids. Per germline, CDR1 SGHRS and CDR2 YFSETQ. The ends were cut back, 6 bases at V and 1 base at J, with 10 bases in the middle. CDR3 nucleotide sequence: TGCGCCAGCACAACCACAGGGAACACTGAAGCTTTCTTT. Its translation is CASTTTGNTEAFF.

V and J are TRBV11-2 and TRBJ2-1, with D perhaps TRBD2 (6 bases). This CDR3 region has 16 residues. Germline lookup yields CDR1 SGHAT and CDR2 FQNNGV. V lost 0 bases and J 4 bases, leaving 13 bases between the germline ends. The CDR3 sequence is CASSLDLRRGYNEQFF. CDR3 sequence (DNA): TGTGCCAGCAGCTTAGATCTAAGGAGGGGATACAATGAGCAGTTCTTC.

A few counts support this clonotype. Here the CDR3 DNA reads TGCAGTGCTAGCGCGGCGGGGGGGCCTGGGGATACGCAGTATTTT. This codes for CSASAAGGPGDTQYF. The V call is TRBV20-1, the J call TRBJ2-3; TRBD2 matches at 9 bases. J gave up 6 bases and V 3 bases, and 10 bases lay outside the gene matches. Germline loops: CDR1 DFQATT, CDR2 SNEGSKA (reference sequence). This CDR3 spans 15 amino acids.

V is TRBV6-2 or TRBV6-3 and J is TRBJ2-3; D remains ambiguous. The V end was cut by 5 bases, the J end by 2 bases, with 14 bases between. The CDR3 sequence is 15 residues long. Germline V gives CDR1 MNHEY, CDR2 SVGEGT. The CDR3 sequence: CASSPSRRSTDTQYF. The CDR3 DNA follows: TGTGCCAGCAGTCCCTCCCGGAGATCCACAGATACGCAGTATTTT.

This clonotype was counted at least ten times. V and J are TRBV11-2 and TRBJ1-4; a weak D match, TRBD1 (5 bases). With 4 bases removed from V and 6 bases from J, the gap between germline ends came to 9 bases. The germline gives CDR1 SGHAT, CDR2 FQNNGV. The CDR3 runs to 13 residues. The DNA of the CDR3 is TGTGCCAGCAGCTCCAGGGCCCATGAAAAACTGTTTTTT. Residues: CASSSRAHEKLFF.

This clonotype was counted at least ten times. V gene TRBV7-2 combines with J gene TRBJ1-5; the D is unclear. Germline CDR1 SGHTA, CDR2 FQGNSA. The CDR3 extends over 13 amino acids. Between the trimmed V and J ends, which lost 5 bases and 5 bases, there was a span of 10 bases. In DNA, the CDR3 is TGTGCCAGCAGCACCTGGGGAGATCAGCCCCAGCATTTT. Amino acids: CASSTWGDQPQHF.

This chain connects TRBV11-2 to TRBJ2-7; 9 bases match TRBD1. The V and J ends lost 5 bases and 5 bases, in that order; junction bases with no gene match: 7. The CDR3 loop spans 14 amino acids. CDR1 is SGHAT, CDR2 FQNNGV, per germline. CDR3 coding DNA: TGTGCCAGCAGCCACGGGACAGGGAGGGACGAGCAGTACTTC. Protein: CASSHGTGRDEQYF. The whole variable domain, filled in from reference TRBV11-2 and TRBJ2-7, reads EAGVAQSPRYKIIEKRQSVAFWCNPISGHATLYWYQQILGQGPKLLIQFQNNGVVDDSQLPKDRFSAERLKGVDSTLKIQPAKLEDSAVYLCASSHGTGRDEQYFGPGTRLTVT.

J is TRBJ1-2 and V is TRBV28, with TRBD1 identical over 7 bases. The CDR3 is 15 amino acids. CDR1 is MDHEN and CDR2 is SYDVKM in the germline V gene. Unmatched junction bases numbered 15, after V lost 7 bases and J lost 7 bases. CDR3: CASTSGGQGESGYTF. The CDR3 region has the DNA TGTGCCAGCACCTCCGGTGGTCAGGGGGAGAGTGGCTACACCTTC.

This chain joins TRBV20-1 and TRBJ1-4; D remains unclear. Germline CDR1 reads DFQATT; CDR2 reads SNEGSKA (reference sequence). Deletions cut 0 bases from V and 2 bases from J, with 10 bases between. This CDR3 contains 15 residues. CDR3 loop: CSARDRVVTNEKLFF. Here the CDR3 DNA reads TGCAGTGCTAGAGATCGTGTTGTGACTAATGAAAAACTGTTTTTT.

The gene calls are TRBV25-1 and TRBJ2-3; the D gene could be TRBD1 or TRBD2 (5 bases each). CDR3 length: 12 residues. Germline loops: CDR1 MGHDK, CDR2 SYGVNS. Trimming stripped 4 bases from V and 9 bases from J, with 11 bases between. CDR3: CASSGGSSTQYF. In DNA, the CDR3 is TGTGCCAGCAGTGGGGGGTCCTCCACGCAGTATTTT.

Written as DNA, the CDR3 is TGTGCCAGCAGCCCTTCCTACGATGAGACCCAGTACTTC. The encoded protein is CASSPSYDETQYF. The gene calls are TRBV7-2 and TRBJ2-5; no reliable D call. Looked up from germline, CDR1 is SGHTA and CDR2 is FQGNSA. The ends were cut back, 5 bases at V and 5 bases at J, with 12 bases in the middle. This CDR3 spans 13 amino acids. The variable domain in full, with the rest retrieved from reference TRBV7-2 and TRBJ2-5, is GAGVSQSPSNKVTEKGKDVELRCDPISGHTALYWYRQSLGQGLEFLIYFQGNSAPDKSGLPSDRFSAERTGGSVSTLTIQRTQQEDSAVYLCASSPSYDETQYFGPGTRLLVL.

This clonotype was found many times. The genes are TRBV10-3 and TRBJ1-5; D is possibly TRBD1 (5 bases). The ends were cut back, 4 bases at V and 5 bases at J, with 12 bases in the middle. Germline CDR1 ENHRY, CDR2 SYGVKD. This CDR3 comprises 14 residues. The CDR3 DNA reads TGTGCCATCAGTGCTTCAGGGAGGGATCAGCCCCAGCATTTT. It translates to CAISASGRDQPQHF.

The V call is TRBV28, the J call TRBJ1-5; D unclear. V dropped 6 bases and J dropped 5 bases, with 11 bases sitting between them. Germline values: CDR1 MDHEN, CDR2 SYDVKM. The CDR3 runs to 13 residues. The CDR3, as DNA: TGTGCCAGCAGCCCAGGTCCGGATCAGCCCCAGCATTTT. This sequence encodes CASSPGPDQPQHF.

The rearrangement joins TRBV28 to TRBJ1-2; D remains unclear. Trimming shortened V by 6 bases and J by 5 bases, and 7 bases separated the two germline ends. Germline assignment: CDR1 MDHEN and CDR2 SYDVKM. CDR3 length equals 11 residues. In DNA form, the CDR3 reads TGTGCCAGCAGCGACCAATATGGCTACACCTTC. This translates into CASSDQYGYTF.

This clonotype has ten or more counts. The rearrangement joins TRBV11-2 to TRBJ2-7; D possibly matches TRBD1 or TRBD2 (5 bases each). There are 14 residues in the CDR3. CDR1 and CDR2 from the germline V gene are SGHAT and FQNNGV. The V gene lost 6 bases and the J gene lost 3 bases, with 15 bases spanning the gap. CDR3 in amino acids: CASRLWGSDYEQYF. The CDR3 DNA is TGTGCCAGCAGATTATGGGGGTCGGACTACGAGCAGTACTTC.

This clonotype was counted a few times. V is TRBV7-9 and J is TRBJ1-5; D unresolved. CDR1 and CDR2 from the germline V gene are SEHNR and FQNEAQ (reference sequence). V was pared by 0 bases and J by 6 bases, with 6 bases between. CDR3 length: 13 residues. The CDR3 DNA follows: TGTGCCAGCAGCTTAGCAGCCTTTCAGCCCCAGCATTTT. Amino acid sequence: CASSLAAFQPQHF.

At least ten counts were recorded for this clonotype. The chain uses TRBV7-2 and TRBJ1-4, with TRBD1 matching over 9 bases. Trimming removed 1 base from V and 8 bases from J; junction bases left unmatched: 2. CDR1 is SGHTA, CDR2 FQGNSA, per germline. The CDR3 length is 14 residues. Written as DNA, the CDR3 is TGTGCCAGCAGCTTAGGGGGGACAGGGGAAAAACTGTTTTTT. This gives the protein CASSLGGTGEKLFF.

This clonotype came up many times. The chain combines TRBV7-2 with TRBJ2-2; no reliable D call. The germline gives CDR1 SGHTA, CDR2 FQGNSA. The CDR3 has 14 amino acids. V lost 1 base to trimming and J lost 2 bases, with 5 bases between them. CDR3 in DNA: TGTGCCAGCAGCTTAGAGGTTAACACCGGGGAGCTGTTTTTT. Its protein product is CASSLEVNTGELFF.

This clonotype was seen many times. The chain joins TRBV7-3 to TRBJ2-7, with a possible D match to TRBD1 (6 bases). CDR1 SGHTA and CDR2 FQGTGA come from the germline V gene. This CDR3 is built from 16 residues. Trimming took 5 bases from V and 2 from J, leaving 19 bases between them. The CDR3 DNA reads as TGTGCCAGCAGCCCCAGGGGCCCGCCGGCAGCCTACGAGCAGTACTTC. Encoded protein: CASSPRGPPAAYEQYF.

The chain is built from TRBV20-1 and TRBJ2-7; D is undetermined. The CDR3 totals 12 residues. Germline V CDR1 and CDR2: DFQATT, SNEGSKA (reference sequence). The V gene lost 6 bases and the J gene lost 0 bases, with 9 bases spanning the gap. Here the CDR3 reads CSAKIDSYEQYF. The CDR3 DNA reads as TGCAGTGCGAAGATCGACTCCTACGAGCAGTACTTC.

The sample holds many counts of this clonotype. The CDR3 loop is CASSLPPHQYSPLHF. The CDR3 coding sequence is TGTGCCAGCAGTTTACCACCTCACCAGTACTCACCCCTCCACTTT. This chain joins TRBV28 and TRBJ1-6; unclear D gene. Trimming took off 2 bases at V and 10 bases at J, with 15 bases between the two ends. This CDR3 has 15 residues. Germline V gene sequence: CDR1 MDHEN, CDR2 SYDVKM.

This clonotype was counted at least ten times. The chain combines TRBV28 with TRBJ1-5, with D perhaps TRBD1 (6 bases). The CDR3 has 14 amino acids. Germline CDR1 reads MDHEN; CDR2 reads SYDVKM. Trimming cost V 6 bases and J 1 base, with 10 bases left between them. CDR3 sequence reads: CASSTDRSNQPQHF. The CDR3 bases are TGTGCCAGCAGCACCGACAGGAGCAATCAGCCCCAGCATTTT. Full variable domain (remainder filled in from reference TRBV28 and TRBJ1-5): DVKVTQSSRYLVKRTGEKVFLECVQDMDHENMFWYRQDPGLGLRLIYFSYDVKMKEKGDIPEGYSVSREKKERFSLILESASTNQTSMYLCASSTDRSNQPQHFGDGTRLSIL.

This clonotype was found a few times. The gene calls are TRBV5-6 and TRBJ2-4; D unclear. Germline CDR1 and CDR2: SGHDT and YYEEEE. V was pared by 0 bases and J by 0 bases, with 16 bases between. The CDR3 runs to 18 residues. The CDR3 loop is CASSLGDGQGLAKNIQYF. DNA of the CDR3: TGTGCCAGCAGCTTGGGAGACGGCCAAGGGTTAGCCAAAAACATTCAGTACTTC.

The chain couples TRBV6-2 or TRBV6-3 to TRBJ1-5; D is ambiguous. Trimming took off 8 bases at V and 3 bases at J, with 8 bases between the two ends. Germline values: CDR1 MNHEY, CDR2 SVGEGT. CDR3 size: 12 residues. In nucleotides, the CDR3 is TGTGCCAGCCATGGTCTCAATCAGCCCCAGCATTTT. Amino acids: CASHGLNQPQHF.

The V call is TRBV2, the J call TRBJ1-4; D ambiguous. Germline CDR1 reads SNHLY; CDR2 reads FYNNEI. The V end lost 3 bases, the J end lost 2 bases, and 10 bases lay between the germline ends. The CDR3 has 15 amino acids. CDR3 coding DNA: TGTGCCAGCAGTGATATCCGAGAGACTAATGAAAAACTGTTTTTT. This translates into CASSDIRETNEKLFF.